A single sample is the source of the 5 T cell receptor beta chains below, sequenced in a study of blood T cell repertoires in COVID-19. The table came from immunoSEQ multiplex PCR; TCRdb's copy has only in-frame clones and leaves some out. The profile shows more than 95,000 clones, approximately 88% of them singletons. The specimen was peripheral blood. The receptors originated from a man in his 60s with acute or convalescent COVID-19.

The V call is TRBV11-3, the J call TRBJ2-5; 9 bases fit TRBD2. V was clipped by 5 bases and J by 4 bases; unmatched bases: 11. The CDR3 length is 16 residues. CDR1 SGHNT and CDR2 YENEEA come from the germline V gene. As DNA, the CDR3 is TGTGCCAGCAGCCATAGCGGGAGCTTGGCAGGAGAGACCCAGTACTTC. Amino acid sequence: CASSHSGSLAGETQYF.

The chain recombines TRBV4-1 with TRBJ1-4, with a tentative D call TRBD1 (6 bases). CDR1 MGHRA and CDR2 YSYEKL come from the germline V gene. V lost 3 bases and J lost 8, with 19 bases in between. CDR3 length: 16 amino acids. The CDR3 is CASSHPRGGLEEKLFF. DNA of the CDR3: TGCGCCAGCAGCCATCCTCGCGGGGGGCTTGAGGAAAAACTGTTTTTT.

The chain employs TRBV18 and TRBJ2-7; D perhaps matches TRBD2 (6 bases). Per germline, CDR1 KGHSH and CDR2 LQKENI. The CDR3 runs to 18 residues. V was shortened by 0 bases and J by 3 bases, with 21 bases between the two germline ends. The DNA for the CDR3 is TGTGCCAGCTCACCACCGCCCGGGACTCCAATTACGGGCTACGAGCAGTACTTC. Translated, it gives CASSPPPGTPITGYEQYF.

The V and J genes are TRBV29-1 and TRBJ1-1; no firm D call. The length of the CDR3 is 13 residues. V shed 1 base and J shed 5 bases, with 11 bases lying between them. Germline assignment: CDR1 SQVTM and CDR2 ANQGSEA. The CDR3 region has the DNA TGCAGCGTTGAAGCCAGCCGAGGGACTGAAGCTTTCTTT. Residues: CSVEASRGTEAFF.

The chain has TRBV7-9 and TRBJ1-5, with 7 bases lining up with TRBD1. This CDR3 contains 15 residues. With 5 bases clipped from V and 5 bases from J, the junction kept 9 bases outside the gene matches. The V gene's germline CDR1 is SEHNR and CDR2 FQNEAQ (reference sequence). In DNA form, the CDR3 reads TGTGCCAGCAGCAAACGGGACAGTGACTATCAGCCCCAGCATTTT. Amino acids: CASSKRDSDYQPQHF.